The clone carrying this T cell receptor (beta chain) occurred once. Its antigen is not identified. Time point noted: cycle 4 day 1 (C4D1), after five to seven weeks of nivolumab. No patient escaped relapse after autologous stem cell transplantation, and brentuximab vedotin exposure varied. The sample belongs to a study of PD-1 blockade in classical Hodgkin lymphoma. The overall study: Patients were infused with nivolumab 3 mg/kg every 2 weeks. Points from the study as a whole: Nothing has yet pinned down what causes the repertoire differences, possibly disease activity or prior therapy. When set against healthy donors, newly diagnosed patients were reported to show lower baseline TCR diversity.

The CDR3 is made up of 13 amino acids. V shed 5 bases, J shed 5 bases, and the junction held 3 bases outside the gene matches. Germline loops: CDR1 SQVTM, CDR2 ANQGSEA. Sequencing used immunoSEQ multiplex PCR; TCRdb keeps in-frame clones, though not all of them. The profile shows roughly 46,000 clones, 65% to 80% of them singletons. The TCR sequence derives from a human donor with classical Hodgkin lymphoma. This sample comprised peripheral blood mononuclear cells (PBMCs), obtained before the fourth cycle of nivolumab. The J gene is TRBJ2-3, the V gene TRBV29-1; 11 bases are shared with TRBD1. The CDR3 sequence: CSVRTGGVDTQYF. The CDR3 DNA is TGCAGCGTTCGGACAGGGGGCGTAGATACGCAGTATTTT.